This TCR beta chain was documented in a study of blood T cell repertoires in COVID-19. Turning to this clone: Other DNA sequences within the sample encode an identical CDR3.

Some clones are missing from TCRdb's copy, which holds only in-frame ones; the method was immunoSEQ multiplex PCR. The table has around 190,000 clones, more than 75% seen once. Germline lookup yields CDR1 MNHEY and CDR2 SVGAGI. The CDR3 totals 12 residues. V was pared by 6 bases and J by 7 bases, with 12 bases between. The chain links TRBV6-5 to TRBJ1-2; weak D call: TRBD1 (5 bases). The clonotype was recovered from a woman between 40 and 50 years old with COVID-19, enrolled during active disease. Input material: peripheral blood. The CDR3 loop reads CASSRRGGGYTF. DNA of the CDR3: TGTGCCAGCAGCCGGCGGGGGGGTGGCTACACCTTC.